This entry features one T cell receptor beta chain sequence. The data originate from a study of blood T cell repertoires in COVID-19. Study at large: Acute and convalescent COVID-19 specimens originated in the United States, Italy and Spain.

As originally analysed: Reference gene primer amplification yielded estimated nucleated cell counts. TCRdb's table, derived via immunoSEQ multiplex PCR, lists solely in-frame clones and lacks some. V, J and clone size were drawn from that table, and D and trimming were deduced from the DNA. The sample lists about 250,000 clones; 75% to 90% were seen once. The CDR3 is 17 amino acids. Losses at the gene ends were 6 bases for V and 2 bases for J; bases not matched to a gene: 6. The V gene's germline CDR1 is WSHSY and CDR2 SAAADI. Living in about two dozen US areas, the participants were between about 18 and 100 years of age.

Sequencing was carried out using PBMCs or T cells enriched from blood (not recorded which). V gene TRBV10-2 combines with J gene TRBJ2-2, with 13 nucleotides matching TRBD2. The sequence was obtained from a woman between 18 and 30 years old who had recovered from COVID-19. The CDR3 DNA reads as TGCGCCAGCAGCCATACTAGCGGGGGGGATAACACCGGGGAGCTGTTTTTT. Protein: CASSHTSGGDNTGELFF.